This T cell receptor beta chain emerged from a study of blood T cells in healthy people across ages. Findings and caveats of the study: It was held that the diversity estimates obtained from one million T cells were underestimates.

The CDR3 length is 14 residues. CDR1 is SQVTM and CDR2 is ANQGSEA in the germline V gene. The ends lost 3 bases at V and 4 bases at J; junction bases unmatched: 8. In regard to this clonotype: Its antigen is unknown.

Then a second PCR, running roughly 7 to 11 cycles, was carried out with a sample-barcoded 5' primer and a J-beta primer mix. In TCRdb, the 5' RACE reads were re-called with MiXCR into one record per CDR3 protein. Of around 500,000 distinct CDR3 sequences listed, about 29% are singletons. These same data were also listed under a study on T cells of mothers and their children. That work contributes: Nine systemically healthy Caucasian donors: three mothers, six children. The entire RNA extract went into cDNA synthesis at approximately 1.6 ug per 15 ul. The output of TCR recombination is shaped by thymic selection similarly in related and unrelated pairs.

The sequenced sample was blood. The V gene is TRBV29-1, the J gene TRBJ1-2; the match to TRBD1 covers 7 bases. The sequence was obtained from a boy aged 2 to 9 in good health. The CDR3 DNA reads TGCAGCGTTGAGAGGGGGACAGTCGGCTATGGCTACACCTTC. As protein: CSVERGTVGYGYTF.